This entry lists 28 T cell receptor beta chains sequenced from one sample in a study of CD8 T cells in ankylosing spondylitis. TCRdb itself ran the 5' RACE reads through MiXCR, one entry per CDR3 protein. Of over 100,000 distinct CDR3 sequences in the sample, about 10% were seen once. The sequenced sample consisted of blood, either unsorted or a sorted T cell fraction (not recorded which). The receptors originated from a female donor with ankylosing spondylitis or in good health (not recorded which).

This clonotype was counted at least ten times. The rearrangement links TRBV5-1 to TRBJ2-5, with unresolved D. The germline V gene has CDR1 SGHRS and CDR2 YFSETQ. Trimming took off 0 bases at V and 5 bases at J, with 8 bases between the two ends. The CDR3 totals 13 residues. CDR3 protein: CASSLVLMETQYF. The DNA of the CDR3 is TGCGCCAGCAGCTTGGTTCTTATGGAGACCCAGTACTTC.

This clonotype was observed at least ten times. V usage is TRBV12-3 or TRBV12-4 and J usage is TRBJ1-1; D is undetermined. The V end was cut by 3 bases, the J end by 4 bases, with 3 bases between. This CDR3 spans 11 amino acids. The CDR3 reads CASSFATEAFF. CDR3 nucleotides: TGTGCCAGCAGTTTCGCCACTGAAGCTTTCTTT.

This clonotype was detected ten times or more. This chain connects TRBV3-1 to TRBJ1-5, with a tentative D call TRBD1 (5 bases). Germline-derived CDR1 and CDR2 are LGHDT and YNNKEL (reference sequence). This CDR3 has 13 amino acids. V was pared by 1 base and J by 6 bases, with 7 bases between. This CDR3 reads CASSQVGGQPQHF. The CDR3 DNA reads TGTGCCAGCAGCCAAGTGGGGGGTCAGCCCCAGCATTTT.

This clonotype was recorded at least ten times. The J gene is TRBJ2-1, the V gene TRBV28, with TRBD2 identical over 10 bases. Germline V gene data show CDR1 as MDHEN and CDR2 as SYDVKM. This CDR3 contains 16 residues. V lost 2 bases and J lost 7; bases outside the gene matches: 8. The CDR3 sequence: CASSLSSSGGRNEQFF. The CDR3 DNA follows: TGTGCCAGCAGTTTAAGTTCTAGCGGGGGCAGGAATGAGCAGTTCTTC.

At least ten counts were recorded for this clonotype. The V gene is TRBV5-1, the J gene TRBJ2-4; D is tentatively TRBD1 or TRBD2 (5 bases each). CDR1 is SGHRS, CDR2 YFSETQ, per germline. V lost 0 bases to trimming and J lost 7 bases, with 8 bases between them. This CDR3 contains 13 residues. CDR3 nucleotides: TGCGCCAGCAGCTTGGAAGAGGGGAACATTCAGTACTTC. Amino acid sequence: CASSLEEGNIQYF.

This clonotype came up many times. The chain employs TRBV7-6 and TRBJ1-3; no definite D call. The CDR3 length is 15 residues. Germline V gene sequence: CDR1 SGHVS, CDR2 FNYEAQ. V gave up 5 bases and J gave up 0 bases, with 11 bases separating them. The CDR3 sequence: CASSKGTSSGNTIYF. CDR3 nucleotides: TGTGCCAGCAGCAAAGGCACTAGCTCTGGAAACACCATATATTTT.

In this sample, this clonotype turned up many times. The chain recombines TRBV3-1 with TRBJ2-1, with 11 bases identical to TRBD2. Germline values: CDR1 LGHDT, CDR2 YNNKEL (reference sequence). J gave up 1 base and V 2 bases, and 10 bases lay outside the gene matches. The CDR3 extends over 19 amino acids. CDR3 loop: CASSQTPGLAEPSYNEQFF. The CDR3 nucleotides are TGTGCCAGCAGCCAAACTCCGGGACTAGCGGAACCTTCCTACAATGAGCAGTTCTTC.

Many counts were recorded for this clonotype. This rearrangement joins TRBV5-1 to TRBJ2-1; a possible D gene is TRBD1 (5 bases). The CDR3 totals 16 residues. Trimming shortened V by 5 bases and J by 6 bases, and 21 bases separated the two germline ends. Germline V lookup: CDR1 SGHRS, CDR2 YFSETQ. The CDR3 loop is CASRSSTNPQGNEQFF. CDR3 nucleotide sequence: TGCGCCAGCAGATCTAGTACTAACCCTCAGGGCAATGAGCAGTTCTTC.

Ten or more counts support this clonotype. This chain joins TRBV5-1 and TRBJ2-5; 8 bases match TRBD1. CDR1 is SGHRS, CDR2 YFSETQ, per germline. The CDR3 extends over 15 amino acids. Trimming cost V 3 bases and J 0 bases; bases outside gene matches: 4. DNA of the CDR3: TGCGCCAGCAGCTCAGGGGGCACGGACCAAGAGACCCAGTACTTC. It is translated as CASSSGGTDQETQYF. The entire variable domain, with the rest obtained from reference TRBV5-1 and TRBJ2-5, is as follows: KAGVTQTPRYLIKTRGQQVTLSCSPISGHRSVSWYQQTPGQGLQFLFEYFSETQRNKGNFPGRFSGRQFSNSRSEMNVSTLELGDSALYLCASSSGGTDQETQYFGPGTRLLVL.

The rearrangement links TRBV20-1 to TRBJ2-7; a weak D match, TRBD1 (6 bases). Trimming shortened V by 7 bases and J by 0 bases, and 7 bases separated the two germline ends. This CDR3 comprises 11 residues. Germline-derived CDR1 and CDR2 are DFQATT and SNEGSKA (reference sequence). The CDR3 loop reads CSVRGSYEQYF. CDR3 coding DNA: TGCAGTGTCAGGGGCTCCTACGAGCAGTACTTC.

This clonotype was seen repeatedly, ten times or more. This chain links TRBV5-1 with TRBJ1-6; D call uncertain. The germline gives CDR1 SGHRS, CDR2 YFSETQ. Trimming took 0 bases from V and 9 from J, leaving 13 bases between them. The CDR3 runs to 15 residues. This CDR3 reads CASSLEGSGSSPLHF. As DNA, the CDR3 is TGCGCCAGCAGCTTGGAGGGCAGCGGTAGTTCACCCCTCCACTTT.

This clonotype was counted ten times or more. This rearrangement joins TRBV28 to TRBJ1-5; no clear D. The ends were cut back, 5 bases at V and 3 bases at J, with 8 bases in the middle. Germline assignment: CDR1 MDHEN and CDR2 SYDVKM. This CDR3 contains 13 residues. CDR3 DNA: TGTGCCAGCAGTATCGTCATCAATCAGCCCCAGCATTTT. This sequence encodes CASSIVINQPQHF.

This clonotype was observed a few times. The chain has TRBV10-2 and TRBJ2-7; TRBD2 matches at 7 bases. This CDR3 is built from 12 residues. CDR1 WSHSY and CDR2 SAAADI come from the germline V gene. The J segment lost 3 bases and the V segment lost 8 bases, leaving 4 bases of the junction unmatched. CDR3 loop: CASRGVNYEQYF. CDR3 DNA: TGCGCCAGCCGGGGGGTCAACTACGAGCAGTACTTC.

This clonotype was counted many times. The chain uses TRBV7-6 and TRBJ1-5; D call uncertain. V was cut by 1 base and J by 10 bases, with 14 bases left in between. The CDR3 sequence is 14 residues long. The germline V gene encodes CDR1 SGHVS and CDR2 FNYEAQ. CDR3 protein: CASSLEVRGSPQHF. CDR3 bases: TGTGCCAGCAGCTTAGAGGTCCGTGGCAGCCCCCAGCATTTT.

In its sample, this clonotype was seen once. Its ends do not fully match the called genes, so a read error is possible. The rearrangement links TRBV7-9 to TRBJ2-4; TRBD1 agrees at 7 bases. Germline CDR1 SEHNR, CDR2 FQNEAQ (reference sequence). There are 16 residues in the CDR3. The CDR3 region has the DNA TGTGCCTGCAGCTCGGCGGAAGGGGGCTCCAAAAACATTCAGTACTTC. Translation: CACSSAEGGSKNIQYF.

The chain uses TRBV29-1 and TRBJ2-4; a possible D gene is TRBD2 (6 bases). Trimming cost V 8 bases and J 1 base, with 18 bases left between them. This CDR3 region has 15 residues. From germline, CDR1 is SQVTM and CDR2 ANQGSEA. The chain's CDR3 is CSPYFRGSAKNIQYF. CDR3 DNA sequence: TGCAGCCCCTACTTTCGGGGGAGTGCCAAAAACATTCAGTACTTC.

This clonotype was observed many times. This CDR3 reads CSARGDKETQYF. DNA for the CDR3: TGCAGTGCCAGGGGGGATAAAGAGACCCAGTACTTC. The V call is TRBV20-1, the J call TRBJ2-5, with D perhaps TRBD1 (7 bases). CDR1 DFQATT and CDR2 SNEGSKA come from the germline V gene (reference sequence). The CDR3 runs 12 residues. V dropped 6 bases and J dropped 3 bases, with 11 bases sitting between them.

This clonotype was observed at least ten times. V usage is TRBV4-2 and J usage is TRBJ2-7; a weak D match, TRBD2 (6 bases). The CDR3 is 15 residues long. Germline V gene sequence: CDR1 LGHNA, CDR2 YNFKEQ. Between the trimmed V and J ends, which lost 0 bases and 5 bases, there was a span of 14 bases. The CDR3 coding sequence is TGTGCCAGCAGCCAAGAAAGTCGGGGGATCCACGAGCAGTACTTC. Protein: CASSQESRGIHEQYF.

At least ten counts were recorded for this clonotype. The V call is TRBV14, the J call TRBJ1-2, with 7 bases aligning to TRBD1. The germline CDR1 and CDR2 sequences are SGHDN and FVKESK. This CDR3 is built from 14 residues. Unmatched junction bases numbered 6, after V lost 4 bases and J lost 4 bases. The CDR3 spells CASSLQGDGYGYTF. For the CDR3, the DNA is TGTGCCAGCAGCCTTCAGGGGGATGGCTATGGCTACACCTTC.

J is TRBJ2-3 and V is TRBV30; D is ambiguous. The CDR3 runs 10 residues. CDR1 and CDR2 (germline): GTSNPN, SVGIG (reference sequence). Written as DNA, the CDR3 is TGTGCTGCTGGGCGAGATACGCAGTATTTT. Protein sequence: CAAGRDTQYF.

This chain uses TRBV30 with TRBJ1-2; D ambiguous. The length of the CDR3 is 12 residues. Germline-derived CDR1 and CDR2 are GTSNPN and SVGIG (reference sequence). Trimming stripped 2 bases from V and 2 bases from J, with 6 bases between. The CDR3 reads CAWSWGNYGYTF. CDR3 nucleotide sequence: TGTGCCTGGAGTTGGGGAAACTATGGCTACACCTTC.

The gene calls are TRBV6-1 and TRBJ2-5; 7 bases align to TRBD1. V dropped 6 bases and J dropped 5; count of bases not matched to a gene: 12. This CDR3 spans 15 amino acids. Germline CDR1 reads MNHNS; CDR2 reads SASEGT. CDR3: CASSPYEGAWETQYF. Written as DNA, the CDR3 is TGTGCCAGCAGCCCATACGAGGGGGCTTGGGAGACCCAGTACTTC.

This clonotype was recorded many times. The V gene is TRBV20-1, the J gene TRBJ2-1, with TRBD2 matching 8 bases. Unmatched junction bases numbered 5, after V lost 6 bases and J lost 7 bases. This CDR3 is built from 12 residues. Germline CDR1 DFQATT, CDR2 SNEGSKA (reference sequence). CDR3 in DNA: TGCAGTGCAACGGAGCGGGGGAATGAGCAGTTCTTC. It is translated as CSATERGNEQFF.

Comments on this clonotype: This may come from a read error, since a much larger clone is one base off. J is TRBJ1-2 and V is TRBV5-1; the match to TRBD1 covers 7 bases. Germline V lookup: CDR1 SGHRS, CDR2 YFSETQ. The CDR3 has 13 residues. CDR3 protein: CANSSQGGYGYTF. CDR3 nucleotides: TGCGCCAACAGCTCGCAGGGGGGCTATGGCTACACCTTC.

This clonotype was recorded many times. V and J are TRBV5-1 and TRBJ2-1; D may be TRBD1 or TRBD2 (5 bases each). V was pared by 0 bases and J by 9 bases, with 19 bases between. CDR1 is SGHRS, CDR2 YFSETQ, per germline. The CDR3 consists of 16 residues. The CDR3, as DNA: TGCGCCAGCAGCTTGGGGGGGACCTCCTCGACCGCTGAGCAGTTCTTC. This codes for CASSLGGTSSTAEQFF.

At least ten counts were recorded for this clonotype. The CDR3 coding sequence is TGTGCCAGCAGCCCCGGGGACCCTTATAGCAATCAGCCCCAGCATTTT. This gives the protein CASSPGDPYSNQPQHF. The chain joins TRBV7-9 to TRBJ1-5; TRBD1 is a possible D gene (5 bases). The V and J ends lost 5 bases and 0 bases respectively, with 14 bases between them. The CDR3 spans 16 residues. CDR1 is SEHNR, CDR2 FQNEAQ, per germline (reference sequence). Using reference TRBV7-9 and TRBJ1-5 for the parts outside the CDR3, the full variable domain is DTGVSQNPRHKITKRGQNVTFRCDPISEHNRLYWYRQTLGQGPEFLTYFQNEAQLEKSRLLSDRFSAERPKGSFSTLEIQRTEQGDSAMYLCASSPGDPYSNQPQHFGDGTRLSIL.

This clonotype was recorded at least ten times. V is TRBV7-9 and J is TRBJ2-1; D is undetermined. From germline, CDR1 is SEHNR and CDR2 FQNEAQ (reference sequence). The length of the CDR3 is 15 residues. With 1 base removed from V and 9 bases from J, the gap between germline ends came to 16 bases. CDR3 nucleotide sequence: TGTGCCAGCAGCTTAGGGGAACTTCTCGATGGTGAGCAGTTCTTC. Amino acid sequence: CASSLGELLDGEQFF. Supplemented by reference TRBV7-9 and TRBJ2-1, the full variable domain reads DTGVSQNPRHKITKRGQNVTFRCDPISEHNRLYWYRQTLGQGPEFLTYFQNEAQLEKSRLLSDRFSAERPKGSFSTLEIQRTEQGDSAMYLCASSLGELLDGEQFFGPGTRLTVL.

This CDR3 is CSVRVVAPGLGLVYGYTF. In nucleotides, the CDR3 is TGCAGTGTTAGGGTCGTGGCCCCAGGCCTGGGGCTTGTCTATGGCTACACCTTC. This chain links TRBV20-1 with TRBJ1-2, with D possibly TRBD1 on 5 matching bases. V was cut by 7 bases and J by 4 bases, with 31 bases left in between. The CDR3 has 18 amino acids. Germline V gene sequence: CDR1 DFQATT, CDR2 SNEGSKA (reference sequence).